This is a list of T cell receptor beta chains from one sample in a study of T cells after yellow fever vaccination. TCRdb ran MiXCR on the 5' RACE reads and lists one entry per CDR3 protein. The sample has over 300,000 distinct CDR3 sequences, 6.8% seen once; the top ten hold about a sixth. Sequencing was performed on PBMCs, taken approximately 40 days after the first yellow fever vaccination. These receptors all stem from a man younger than 35 who received the YFV17D yellow fever vaccine. CDR3s include the opening cysteine and the closing phenylalanine or tryptophan. A D gene is named only where the DNA matches it firmly. Clone size is not always given. Where it is, it says once, few, many or a class for expanded clones.

few,TRBV4-1,TRBJ2-7,NA,TGCGCCAGCAGCCAATCGGGGGTCGAGCAGTACTTC,CASSQSGVEQYF
NA,TRBV7-8,TRBJ1-5,NA,TGTGCCAGCAGCCCTAGAGGGGTGACAGCGGACAATCAGCCCCAGCATTTT,CASSPRGVTADNQPQHF
many,TRBV12-3/TRBV12-4,TRBJ2-1,TRBD1,TGTGCCAGCAGTCGACAGGGCCTGAGCTCCTACAATGAGCAGTTCTTC,CASSRQGLSSYNEQFF
few,TRBV5-6,TRBJ2-5,NA,TGTGCCAGCAGCTTGAACAGGGAAGGGACCCAGTACTTC,CASSLNREGTQYF
few,TRBV5-1,TRBJ1-1,NA,TGCGCCACCCGGGGGGGCAGCACGACCGAAGCTTTCTTT,CATRGGSTTEAFF
few,TRBV6-2/TRBV6-3,TRBJ2-5,NA,TGTGCCAGCAGTTACTCGACCGGGGATTTGGAGACCCAGTACTTC,CASSYSTGDLETQYF
few,TRBV12-3/TRBV12-4,TRBJ2-2,TRBD2,TGTGCCAGCAGTTGGGGACTAGTGGACACCGGGGAGCTGTTTTTT,CASSWGLVDTGELFF
NA,TRBV7-2,TRBJ1-5,NA,TGTGCCAGCAGCCTAAGCTTCACTTCTTCGAGGCCCCAGCATTTT,CASSLSFTSSRPQHF
NA,TRBV12-3/TRBV12-4,TRBJ1-1,NA,TGTGCCAGCAGTTTACGTTACACTGAAGCTTTCTTT,CASSLRYTEAFF
NA,TRBV18,TRBJ2-1,NA,TGTGCCAGCTCACCGGTGCGGGGACTCAATGAGCAGTTCTTC,CASSPVRGLNEQFF
many,TRBV16,TRBJ2-2,NA,TGTGCCAGCAGCCGGGTTTCATCCGGGGAGCTGTTTTTT,CASSRVSSGELFF
NA,TRBV5-1,TRBJ2-2,TRBD2,TGCGCCAGCAGCTTGGGACTAGCGGGGGCCGGGGACACCGGGGAGCTGTTTTTT,CASSLGLAGAGDTGELFF
few,TRBV12-3/TRBV12-4,TRBJ2-7,NA,TGTGCCAGCAGCTTCTTATACTACGAGCAGTACTTC,CASSFLYYEQYF
NA,TRBV12-3/TRBV12-4,TRBJ2-1,NA,TGCAGTGCTGCGCGAGGGACGCGATCAATCAATGAGCAGTTCTTC,CSAARGTRSINEQFF
few,TRBV20-1,TRBJ1-5,NA,TGCAGTGTGGGGGGGAGGGGGACCTCAGCCCAGCATTTT,CSVGGRGTSAQHF
many,TRBV20-1,TRBJ1-2,NA,TGCAGTGCCGCATTAGGCGGCTATGGCTACACCTTC,CSAALGGYGYTF
NA,TRBV5-1,TRBJ2-2,NA,TGCGCCAGCAGCTTGGCCACGGAAGGGGAGCTGTTTTTT,CASSLATEGELFF
many,TRBV5-1,TRBJ2-7,TRBD1,TGCGCCAGCCGCGGACAGGGCTACGAGCAGTACTTC,CASRGQGYEQYF
NA,TRBV18,TRBJ2-5,TRBD2,TGTGCCAGCTCACCGCGAACCAGCGGGGGGGCAGTCGGGGAGACCCAGTACTTC,CASSPRTSGGAVGETQYF
few,TRBV11-2,TRBJ2-3,TRBD2,TGTGCCAGCAGCTCGCGTGGGACTAGCGGGGGGGGATTCACAGATACGCAGTATTTT,CASSSRGTSGGGFTDTQYF
few,TRBV5-5,TRBJ1-1,TRBD1,TGTGCCAGCAGACTTCGACAGGGCGCTGAAGCTTTCTTT,CASRLRQGAEAFF
NA,TRBV2,TRBJ2-2,TRBD2,TGTGCCAGCACCTTGGGACTAGCGACGAACACCGGGGAGCTGTTTTTT,CASTLGLATNTGELFF
few,TRBV30,TRBJ1-4,NA,TGTGCCTGGAGTCTGGGCAGGGAGAATGAAAAACTGTTTTTT,CAWSLGRENEKLFF
few,TRBV18,TRBJ2-1,TRBD2,TGTGCCAGCTCACTCGGGGGGGGCGCGAATAATGAGCAGTTCTTC,CASSLGGGANNEQFF
NA,TRBV5-5,TRBJ1-6,NA,TGTGCCAGCAGCTTGGGACCGAGGACCTATAATTCACCCCTCCACTTT,CASSLGPRTYNSPLHF
few,TRBV29-1,TRBJ2-1,NA,TGCAGCGTCCAAAGGCAGCTCAATGAGCAGTTCTTC,CSVQRQLNEQFF
few,TRBV7-9,TRBJ1-1,NA,TGTGCCAGCAGCTTAGAGATAGCTGAGGGGGGGACCACTGAAGCTTTCTTT,CASSLEIAEGGTTEAFF
many,TRBV2,TRBJ2-3,NA,TGTGCCAGCAGTGAACTAGACGGAATAGATACGCAGTATTTT,CASSELDGIDTQYF
few,TRBV6-5,TRBJ2-2,TRBD1,TGTGCCAGCAGTTACTCGGGACAGGGGACCGGGGAGCTGTTTTTT,CASSYSGQGTGELFF
many,TRBV20-1,TRBJ2-7,NA,TGCAGTGCTAGAGATGGTCCGGCGTCCTACGAGCAGTACTTC,CSARDGPASYEQYF
NA,TRBV7-2,TRBJ1-4,TRBD1,TGTGCCAGCAGCTTAGTCGGGACAGCTAATGAAAAACTGTTTTTT,CASSLVGTANEKLFF
few,TRBV5-1,TRBJ2-1,NA,TGCGCCAGCAGCTTGATCGGACAGCGATACAATGAGCAGTTCTTC,CASSLIGQRYNEQFF
many,TRBV12-3/TRBV12-4,TRBJ2-2,TRBD1,TGTGCCAGCAGAAGGGGACAGGGGGCCTCCGGGGAGCTGTTTTTT,CASRRGQGASGELFF
many,TRBV6-1,TRBJ2-3,NA,TGTGCCAGCAGCCCCCCCGAGGGGGTGCCAGATACGCAGTATTTT,CASSPPEGVPDTQYF
NA,TRBV19,TRBJ2-3,NA,TGTGCCAGTAGTCCCAACCCGACGGGCACAGATACGCAGTATTTT,CASSPNPTGTDTQYF
NA,TRBV7-2,TRBJ2-7,NA,TGTGCCAGCAGGGCGGGACCCACAACTATCCACGAGCAGTACTTC,CASRAGPTTIHEQYF
few,TRBV5-4,TRBJ2-5,TRBD2,TGTGCCAGCAGCTTAGACGAGAGCGGGGGACAAGAGACCCAGTACTTC,CASSLDESGGQETQYF
few,TRBV18,TRBJ2-2,NA,TGTGCCAGCTCACCTACACAGACCTACTATGCGAACACCGGGGAGCTGTTTTTT,CASSPTQTYYANTGELFF
many,TRBV12-3/TRBV12-4,TRBJ2-3,TRBD1,TGTGCCAGCAGTTTGGCACAGGGGCGCACAGATACGCAGTATTTT,CASSLAQGRTDTQYF
NA,TRBV24-1,TRBJ2-2,NA,TGTGCCACCAGTGATCAGGGGACGAGAGCGAACACCGGGGAGCTGTTTTTT,CATSDQGTRANTGELFF
few,TRBV20-1,TRBJ1-1,NA,TGCAGTGCCAAGAGGGGGTTGAACACTGAAGCTTTCTTT,CSAKRGLNTEAFF
few,TRBV27,TRBJ1-5,TRBD1,TGTGCCAGCAGTTCCGGGACAGGGGGAAAGCAGCCCCAGCATTTT,CASSSGTGGKQPQHF
few,TRBV4-3,TRBJ1-1,NA,TGCGCCAGCAGCCAAGTCCACGGGGGTGGTCCCCCCACTGAAGCTTTCTTT,CASSQVHGGGPPTEAFF
few,TRBV5-1,TRBJ2-1,NA,TGCGCCAGCAGCTTGGAGGCGCAGAATGAGCAGTTCTTC,CASSLEAQNEQFF
NA,TRBV20-1,TRBJ2-7,TRBD2,TGCAGTGCTAGAGATTTCGCTAGCGGGGGATACGAGCAGTACTTC,CSARDFASGGYEQYF
NA,TRBV4-3,TRBJ2-5,NA,TGCGCCAGCAGCCAAGAGAGGATAAGGGGGGAGACCCAGTACTTC,CASSQERIRGETQYF
few,TRBV12-3/TRBV12-4,TRBJ1-2,NA,TGTGCCAGCAGTTTAGCGGGTGTCCGAGGGGAGGGCTACACCTTC,CASSLAGVRGEGYTF
NA,TRBV19,TRBJ1-1,TRBD1,TGTGCCAGTAACCATTACAGGGGTCACACTGAAGCTTTCTTT,CASNHYRGHTEAFF
few,TRBV5-8,TRBJ1-1,NA,TGTGCCAGCGGCAGGGAGAGGATCACTGAAGCTTTCTTT,CASGRERITEAFF
many,TRBV5-4,TRBJ2-3,NA,TGTGCCAGCAGCTCGAGGGGAAGCACAGATACGCAGTATTTT,CASSSRGSTDTQYF
NA,TRBV10-3,TRBJ2-3,TRBD2,TGTGCCATCAGTGAGGGTCTAGCGGGGGGGATAAATACGCAGTATTTT,CAISEGLAGGINTQYF
many,TRBV5-1,TRBJ2-3,NA,TGCGCCAGCAGCTTGGTCGGGGGCCTCCAGGGTGGGCAGTATTTT,CASSLVGGLQGGQYF
few,TRBV6-2/TRBV6-3,TRBJ2-5,TRBD2,TGTGCCAGCAGCCCCGGACTAGCGGGGGCGATAGAGACCCAGTACTTC,CASSPGLAGAIETQYF
NA,TRBV29-1,TRBJ1-2,NA,TGCAGCGTGGGCAGGGAGCGGTACACCTTC,CSVGRERYTF
many,TRBV29-1,TRBJ1-2,TRBD1,TGCAGCGTTGGGGGACAGCGGTATGGCTACACCTTC,CSVGGQRYGYTF
few,TRBV7-3,TRBJ1-3,NA,TGTGCCAGCAGCTTTAACCTTATTCGAAACACCATATATTTT,CASSFNLIRNTIYF
once,TRBV19,TRBJ1-2,TRBD1,TGTGCCAGTCCCGGGACAGGGAGCTATGGCTACACCTTC,CASPGTGSYGYTF